This entry describes one T cell receptor beta chain. Its specificity is unknown. These data are taken from a study of shared clonotypes between healthy human individuals. The study's findings and limits: Compared with memory subsets, naive subsets generally had larger estimated richness.

Germline CDR1 reads ENHRY; CDR2 reads SYGVKD. Trimming left V 2 bases short and J 4 bases short, with 12 bases between. The CDR3 length is 14 residues. Adults of Caucasian background living in Nashville, Tennessee made up all donors. Each replicate PCR on the sorted subsets used roughly 210 ng DNA (roughly 30,000 T cell genomes). Method: immunoSEQ multiplex PCR; TCRdb's copy keeps in-frame clones and lacks some. The data contain 2.5 million or so clones, 85% to 95% of them singletons. The rearrangement links TRBV10-3 to TRBJ2-7; D may be TRBD1 (6 bases). The sample taken for sequencing was naive CD4+ T cells sorted from blood. Subset of the sample: CD45RA+ positively selected. This TCR was sampled from a man aged 18 to 30 in good health. The CDR3 region has the DNA TGTGCCATCAGTGAGCCGAAAGGGGGTTACGAGCAGTACTTC. This translates into CAISEPKGGYEQYF.